This TCR beta chain is from a study of type 1 and type 2 diabetes patients. Study as a whole: T cells were magnetically sorted from PBMCs as CD4+ or CD8+ subsets. Study conclusions and caveats: Type 1 diabetes repertoires were significantly less diverse than type 2 diabetes ones. Unmatched age and gender across groups might bias interpretation. Highly-expanded CD4+ clones were few in type 2 diabetes, median one, about 3.9% of reads.

This CDR3 has 19 amino acids. Germline V lookup: CDR1 WNHNN, CDR2 SYGVQD (reference sequence). V lost 5 bases and J 0 bases, leaving 23 bases between the germline ends. Concerning this clonotype itself: What it recognizes is unknown.

PCR was run on genomic DNA. The TCR beta CDR3 region was amplified using 30 forward and 13 reverse primers. One entry per CDR3 protein results from TCRdb running MiXCR on the multiplex PCR reads. The sample records a few hundred thousand distinct CDR3 sequences, approximately 50% being singletons. The sample was peripheral blood mononuclear cells (PBMCs). This sequence joins TRBV10-1 and TRBJ1-3, with D perhaps TRBD1 (5 bases). The TCR originated in a man between 18 and 29 years old with type 2 diabetes. DNA of the CDR3: TGCGCCAGCAGTACAACAAAACGCAGGGCCTCGGGCTCTGGAAACACCATATATTTT. This gives the protein CASSTTKRRASGSGNTIYF.